Shown below are 26 T cell receptor beta chains from a single sample sequenced in a study of PD-1 blockade in classical Hodgkin lymphoma. Using immunoSEQ multiplex PCR, the repertoire was profiled, and TCRdb retains in-frame clones only, with some absent. Of roughly 56,000 clones listed, 87% were seen once; the top ten hold less than 9%. This sample's time point: cycle 4 day 1 (C4D1), after 6 weeks of nivolumab. Each patient's relapse followed autologous stem cell transplantation, and brentuximab vedotin exposure varied. This material consisted of peripheral blood mononuclear cells (PBMCs), taken before the fourth cycle of nivolumab. The source of these receptors is a human donor with classical Hodgkin lymphoma.

V is TRBV5-1 and J is TRBJ1-2; no firm D call. Germline CDR1 SGHRS, CDR2 YFSETQ. Between the trimmed V and J ends, which lost 6 bases and 4 bases, there was a span of 22 bases. This CDR3 region has 16 residues. In DNA form, the CDR3 reads TGCGCCAGCACCACCCAGCCGGTAGGCGGAACCTATGGCTACACCTTC. It specifies CASTTQPVGGTYGYTF.

This clone was counted a single time. V gene TRBV11-2 combines with J gene TRBJ2-3; the D is unclear. This CDR3 is 14 amino acids long. The germline V gene encodes CDR1 SGHAT and CDR2 FQNNGV. V was cut by 3 bases and J by 2 bases, with 9 bases left in between. Written as DNA, the CDR3 is TGTGCCAGCAGCTTTAGCCAGAACACAGATACGCAGTATTTT. It specifies CASSFSQNTDTQYF.

This clone was recorded a few times. The gene calls are TRBV6-9 and TRBJ2-7; D call uncertain. From germline, CDR1 is MNHGY and CDR2 SVAAGI. The CDR3 has 10 amino acids. V was shortened by 6 bases and J by 3 bases, with 3 bases between the two germline ends. This CDR3 reads CASRRYEQYF. Written as DNA, the CDR3 is TGTGCCAGCAGGCGCTACGAGCAGTACTTC.

The chain employs TRBV5-1 and TRBJ1-2; weak D call: TRBD1 (5 bases). The CDR3 loop spans 13 amino acids. V lost 4 bases and J lost 2, with 9 bases in between. Germline V gene data show CDR1 as SGHRS and CDR2 as YFSETQ. The CDR3 protein is CASSQTENYGYTF. The DNA for the CDR3 is TGCGCCAGCAGCCAGACAGAGAACTATGGCTACACCTTC.

The V and J genes are TRBV9 and TRBJ2-1; tentatively, D is TRBD2 (5 bases). CDR3 length: 20 amino acids. V lost 3 bases and J 4 bases, leaving 29 bases between the germline ends. CDR1 is SGDLS, CDR2 YYNGEE, per germline. The CDR3 DNA follows: TGTGCCAGCAGCGGCGAAGGGTCATCCCGACTCAACTCGGGATACAATGAGCAGTTCTTC. This codes for CASSGEGSSRLNSGYNEQFF.

The rearrangement joins TRBV10-3 to TRBJ1-5, with D unclear. Trimming took 4 bases from V and 3 from J, leaving 7 bases between them. Germline-derived CDR1 and CDR2 are ENHRY and SYGVKD. CDR3 length equals 13 residues. The CDR3 here is CAISGGLNQPQHF. CDR3 bases: TGTGCCATCAGTGGGGGTCTCAATCAGCCCCAGCATTTT.

The genes are TRBV4-1 and TRBJ2-7, with D unresolved. This CDR3 has 12 residues. Germline-derived CDR1 and CDR2 are MGHRA and YSYEKL. V lost 2 bases and J lost 6, with 8 bases in between. The CDR3 loop reads CASSQPQGEQYF. Here the CDR3 DNA reads TGCGCCAGCAGCCAACCACAAGGCGAGCAGTACTTC.

Notes on this clone: This specimen includes other DNA sequences encoding the same CDR3. The V gene is TRBV5-1, the J gene TRBJ1-4; tentatively, D is TRBD1 (6 bases). The germline gives CDR1 SGHRS, CDR2 YFSETQ. The CDR3 runs to 13 residues. Deletions cut 2 bases from V and 8 bases from J, with 10 bases between. The CDR3 sequence is CASSLQGNEKLFF. The DNA of the CDR3 is TGCGCCAGCAGCTTACAGGGTAACGAAAAACTGTTTTTT.

This clone was counted a single time. The chain recombines TRBV5-6 with TRBJ2-7; D ambiguous. Germline V lookup: CDR1 SGHDT, CDR2 YYEEEE. The CDR3 totals 16 residues. V was pared by 1 base and J by 3 bases, with 17 bases between. The CDR3 DNA sequence: TGTGCCAGCAGCTTGTCATCGTCGGTAAAGGGCTACGAGCAGTACTTC. Translated: CASSLSSSVKGYEQYF.

In regard to this clone: An end of the junction differs from the germline gene, which may be a read error. Other DNA sequences from this sample encode an identical CDR3 as well. CDR3 protein: CSTLDTGGSYEQYF. The CDR3, as DNA: TGTAGCACACTAGACACCGGCGGCTCCTACGAGCAGTACTTC. The V and J genes are TRBV29-1 and TRBJ2-7; tentative D call: TRBD2 (5 bases). Germline V CDR1 and CDR2: SQVTM, ANQGSEA. This CDR3 has 14 residues.

The gene calls are TRBV27 and TRBJ2-7; weak D call: TRBD1 (6 bases). CDR3 length: 19 amino acids. Germline V gene sequence: CDR1 MNHEY, CDR2 SMNVEV (reference sequence). Trimming shortened V by 4 bases and J by 2 bases, and 27 bases separated the two germline ends. CDR3 in DNA: TGTGCCAGCAGTTATGCCCGACGGGACAAGCCTTCACGGGCCTACGAGCAGTACTTC. Protein product: CASSYARRDKPSRAYEQYF.

The chain joins TRBV5-1 to TRBJ2-7; 10 bases are a match to TRBD1. The ends lost 5 bases at V and 6 bases at J; junction bases unmatched: 8. This CDR3 is built from 14 residues. The germline CDR1 and CDR2 sequences are SGHRS and YFSETQ. In DNA form, the CDR3 reads TGCGCCAGCAGGCTAGGGGACAGGGGTACCGAGCAGTACTTC. This encodes CASRLGDRGTEQYF.

Remarks on this clone: This same CDR3 is encoded by further DNA sequences in the sample. The gene calls are TRBV5-1 and TRBJ1-5, with D maybe TRBD1 (5 bases). Germline-derived CDR1 and CDR2 are SGHRS and YFSETQ. The V gene lost 1 base and the J gene lost 4 bases, with 9 bases spanning the gap. The CDR3 has 14 amino acids. Written as DNA, the CDR3 is TGCGCCAGCAGCTTGACAGGCTCAAATCAGCCCCAGCATTTT. Protein sequence: CASSLTGSNQPQHF.

This clone has just a few counts. In DNA, the CDR3 is TGCGCCAGCAGTGAAGCTGTTAACACCGGGGAGCTGTTTTTT. Residues: CASSEAVNTGELFF. V gene TRBV10-1 combines with J gene TRBJ2-2; no clear D. Per germline, CDR1 WNHNN and CDR2 SYGVQD (reference sequence). The CDR3 has 14 residues. V lost 3 bases, J lost 2 bases, and 7 bases lay in between.

The chain carries TRBV30 and TRBJ2-1, with 10 bases fitting TRBD2. Germline V gives CDR1 GTSNPN, CDR2 SVGIG (reference sequence). V shed 4 bases and J 6 bases; nucleotides not matched to a gene: 6. CDR3 length: 14 residues. The CDR3 here is CAWTLTSGANEQFF. The CDR3 DNA sequence: TGTGCCTGGACGTTAACTAGCGGGGCCAATGAGCAGTTCTTC.

This rearrangement joins TRBV5-6 to TRBJ2-3; the D is unclear. In germline, CDR1 is SGHDT, CDR2 YYEEEE. The V end lost 2 bases, the J end lost 2 bases, and 9 bases lay between the germline ends. The CDR3 length is 14 residues. CDR3 sequence reads: CASSLRRTTDTQYF. CDR3 nucleotides: TGTGCCAGCAGCTTACGACGGACCACAGATACGCAGTATTTT.

The chain recombines TRBV7-9 with TRBJ1-4; the D is unclear. V lost 5 bases and J 0 bases, leaving 10 bases between the germline ends. The CDR3 extends over 15 amino acids. Looked up from germline, CDR1 is SEHNR and CDR2 is FQNEAQ (reference sequence). This CDR3 is CASSQGSATNEKLFF. The CDR3 DNA reads TGTGCCAGCAGCCAAGGGTCGGCAACTAATGAAAAACTGTTTTTT.

On this clone itself: This specimen includes other DNA sequences encoding the same CDR3. The chain links TRBV5-1 to TRBJ1-1; D is perhaps TRBD1 (5 bases). CDR1 SGHRS and CDR2 YFSETQ come from the germline V gene. The CDR3 has 13 amino acids. V gave up 2 bases and J gave up 1 base, with 6 bases separating them. The CDR3 here is CASSFRENTEAFF. The CDR3 nucleotides are TGCGCCAGCAGCTTCAGGGAGAACACTGAAGCTTTCTTT.

There are a few counts of this clone. This rearrangement joins TRBV5-1 to TRBJ2-3, with TRBD1 matching 9 bases. Per the germline V gene, CDR1 is SGHRS and CDR2 is YFSETQ. The CDR3 is made up of 16 amino acids. The J segment lost 2 bases and the V segment lost 6 bases, leaving 10 bases of the junction unmatched. This chain's CDR3 is CASKEGDRGITDTQYF. In nucleotides, the CDR3 is TGCGCCAGCAAGGAGGGCGACAGGGGGATCACAGATACGCAGTATTTT.

The rearrangement joins TRBV7-9 to TRBJ2-5, with a tentative D call TRBD2 (6 bases). Per the germline V gene, CDR1 is SEHNR and CDR2 is FQNEAQ (reference sequence). The CDR3 has 14 amino acids. Trimming took off 5 bases at V and 7 bases at J, with 17 bases between the two ends. CDR3 DNA: TGTGCCAGCAGCCGGCCGGGACTGGGTAGGACCCAGTACTTC. Residues: CASSRPGLGRTQYF.

V is TRBV20-1 and J is TRBJ2-7; D is uncertain. V was shortened by 0 bases and J by 3 bases, with 3 bases between the two germline ends. Per germline, CDR1 DFQATT and CDR2 SNEGSKA (reference sequence). This CDR3 contains 11 residues. CDR3 residues: CSARDGYEQYF. The CDR3 DNA is TGCAGTGCTAGAGATGGCTACGAGCAGTACTTC.

V and J are TRBV7-9 and TRBJ2-1; D might be TRBD1 or TRBD2, each matching 5 bases. This CDR3 is 13 amino acids long. V was cut by 6 bases and J by 8 bases, with 14 bases left in between. CDR1 and CDR2 (germline): SEHNR, FQNEAQ (reference sequence). The CDR3 here is CASRNPGPHEQFF. The CDR3, as DNA: TGTGCCAGCAGAAACCCGGGGCCACATGAGCAGTTCTTC.

V and J are TRBV5-1 and TRBJ2-5, with 13 positions matching TRBD2. J was trimmed by 4 bases and V by 3 bases; bases with no gene match: 6. CDR3 size: 16 residues. Germline V gives CDR1 SGHRS, CDR2 YFSETQ. CDR3 amino acids: CASSSQLAGGRETQYF. CDR3 DNA sequence: TGCGCCAGCAGCTCCCAACTAGCGGGGGGGCGAGAGACCCAGTACTTC.

CDR3 residues: CASSLVPATNEAFF. Written as DNA, the CDR3 is TGTGCCAGCAGCTTGGTACCGGCCACTAATGAAGCTTTCTTT. The chain recombines TRBV5-4 with TRBJ1-1; D gene uncertain. This CDR3 region has 14 residues. With 0 bases removed from V and 7 bases from J, the gap between germline ends came to 13 bases. Per the germline V gene, CDR1 is SGHNT and CDR2 is YYREEE (reference sequence).

The chain combines TRBV5-1 with TRBJ1-1; weak D call: TRBD1 (6 bases). CDR1 and CDR2 (germline): SGHRS, YFSETQ. This CDR3 comprises 17 residues. The germline V and J ends were trimmed by 6 bases and 0 bases, with 21 bases remaining between them. DNA of the CDR3: TGCGCCAGCACTAAAATGGGGGGGCCGGGGCTGAACACTGAAGCTTTCTTT. It codes for CASTKMGGPGLNTEAFF.

This chain uses TRBV5-1 with TRBJ2-5; no reliable D call. The germline CDR1 and CDR2 sequences are SGHRS and YFSETQ. The CDR3 runs to 14 residues. Trimming took 0 bases from V and 0 from J, leaving 6 bases between them. CDR3 sequence: CASSLGGNQETQYF. The CDR3 nucleotides read TGCGCCAGCAGCTTGGGGGGTAACCAAGAGACCCAGTACTTC.